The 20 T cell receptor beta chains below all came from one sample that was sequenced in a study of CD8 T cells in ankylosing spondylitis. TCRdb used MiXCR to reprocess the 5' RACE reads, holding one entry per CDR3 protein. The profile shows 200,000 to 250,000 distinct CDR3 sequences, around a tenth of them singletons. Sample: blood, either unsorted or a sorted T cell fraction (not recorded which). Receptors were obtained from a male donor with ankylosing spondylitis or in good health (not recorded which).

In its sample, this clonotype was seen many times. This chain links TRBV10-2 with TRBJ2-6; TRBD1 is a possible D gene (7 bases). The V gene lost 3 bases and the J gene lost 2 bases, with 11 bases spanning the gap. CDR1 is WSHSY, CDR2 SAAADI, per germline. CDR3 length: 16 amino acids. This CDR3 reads CASSDGGGAGANVLTF. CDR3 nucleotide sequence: TGCGCCAGCAGTGATGGAGGGGGCGCTGGGGCCAACGTCCTGACTTTC.

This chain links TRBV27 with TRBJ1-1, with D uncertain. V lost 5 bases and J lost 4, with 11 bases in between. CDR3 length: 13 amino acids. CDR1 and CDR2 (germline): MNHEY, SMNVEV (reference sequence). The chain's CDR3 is CASSPLGATEAFF. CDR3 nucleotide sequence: TGTGCCAGCAGTCCCCTAGGTGCCACTGAAGCTTTCTTT.

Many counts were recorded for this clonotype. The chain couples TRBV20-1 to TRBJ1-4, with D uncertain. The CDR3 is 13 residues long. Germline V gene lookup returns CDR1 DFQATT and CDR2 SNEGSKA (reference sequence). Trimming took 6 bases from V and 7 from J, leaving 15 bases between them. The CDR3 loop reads CSAERTSFEKLFF. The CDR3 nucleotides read TGCAGTGCCGAACGGACTTCTTTTGAAAAACTGTTTTTT.

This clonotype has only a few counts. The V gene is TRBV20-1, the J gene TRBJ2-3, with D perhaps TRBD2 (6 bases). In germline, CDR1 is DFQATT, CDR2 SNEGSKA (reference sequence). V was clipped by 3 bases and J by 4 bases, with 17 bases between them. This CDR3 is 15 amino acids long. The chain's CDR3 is CSASAPETRADTQYF. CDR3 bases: TGCAGTGCTAGTGCCCCCGAGACTAGAGCAGATACGCAGTATTTT.

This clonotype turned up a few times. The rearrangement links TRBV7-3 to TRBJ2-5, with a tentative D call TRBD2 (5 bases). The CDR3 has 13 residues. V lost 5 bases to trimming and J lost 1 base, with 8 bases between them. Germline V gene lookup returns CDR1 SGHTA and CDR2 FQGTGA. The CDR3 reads CASSQDFQETQYF. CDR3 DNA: TGTGCCAGCAGCCAGGACTTCCAAGAGACCCAGTACTTC.

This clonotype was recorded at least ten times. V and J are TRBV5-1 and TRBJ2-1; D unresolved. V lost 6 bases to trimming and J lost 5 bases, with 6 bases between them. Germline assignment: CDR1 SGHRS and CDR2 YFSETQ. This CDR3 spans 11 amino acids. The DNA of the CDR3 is TGCGCCAGCATTTTGAACAATGAGCAGTTCTTC. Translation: CASILNNEQFF.

The CDR3 protein is CASSSLGLPQHF. CDR3 sequence (DNA): TGTGCCAGCAGTTCCTTGGGTTTGCCCCAGCATTTT. This chain links TRBV12-3 or TRBV12-4 with TRBJ1-5; no clear D. V dropped 4 bases and J dropped 9 bases, with 10 bases sitting between them. This CDR3 contains 12 residues.

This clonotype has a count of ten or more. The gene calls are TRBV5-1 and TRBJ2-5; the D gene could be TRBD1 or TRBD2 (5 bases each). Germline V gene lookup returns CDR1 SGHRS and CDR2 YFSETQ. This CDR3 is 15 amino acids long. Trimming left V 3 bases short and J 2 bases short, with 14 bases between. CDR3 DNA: TGCGCCAGCAGCTCAGGGCCGGGAATTCAAGAGACCCAGTACTTC. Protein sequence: CASSSGPGIQETQYF.

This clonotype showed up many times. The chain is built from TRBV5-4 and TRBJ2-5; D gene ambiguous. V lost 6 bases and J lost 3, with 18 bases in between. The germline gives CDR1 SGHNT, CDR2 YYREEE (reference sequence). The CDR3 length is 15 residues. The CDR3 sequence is CASNTLSSGKETQYF. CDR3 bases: TGTGCCAGCAATACCCTTTCATCTGGGAAAGAGACCCAGTACTTC. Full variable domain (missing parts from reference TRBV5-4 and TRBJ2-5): ETGVTQSPTHLIKTRGQQVTLRCSSQSGHNTVSWYQQALGQGPQFIFQYYREEENGRGNFPPRFSGLQFPNYSSELNVNALELDDSALYLCASNTLSSGKETQYFGPGTRLLVL.

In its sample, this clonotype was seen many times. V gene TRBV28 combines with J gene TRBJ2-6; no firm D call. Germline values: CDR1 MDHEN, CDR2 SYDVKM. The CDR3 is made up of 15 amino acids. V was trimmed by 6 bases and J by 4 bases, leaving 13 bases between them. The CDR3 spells CASRYRALGANVLTF. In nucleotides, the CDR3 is TGTGCCAGCAGGTATCGGGCATTAGGGGCCAACGTCCTGACTTTC.

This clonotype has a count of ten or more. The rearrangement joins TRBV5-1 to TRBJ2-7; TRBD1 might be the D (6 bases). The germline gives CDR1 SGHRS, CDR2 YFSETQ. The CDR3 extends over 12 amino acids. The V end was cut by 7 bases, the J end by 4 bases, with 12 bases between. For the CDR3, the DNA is TGCGCCAGCCGTCTCACAGGGTACGAGCAGTACTTC. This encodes CASRLTGYEQYF.

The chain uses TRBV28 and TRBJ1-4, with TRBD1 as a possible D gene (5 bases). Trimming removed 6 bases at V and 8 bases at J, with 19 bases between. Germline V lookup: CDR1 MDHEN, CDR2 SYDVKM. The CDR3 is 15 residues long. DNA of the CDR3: TGTGCCAGCAGGCAACTACAGGCGTTTCAGGAAAAACTGTTTTTT. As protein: CASRQLQAFQEKLFF.

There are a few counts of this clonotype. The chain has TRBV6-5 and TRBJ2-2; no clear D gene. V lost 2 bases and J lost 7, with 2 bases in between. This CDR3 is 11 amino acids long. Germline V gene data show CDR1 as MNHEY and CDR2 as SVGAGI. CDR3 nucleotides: TGTGCCAGCAGTTACGGCGGGGAGCTGTTTTTT. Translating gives CASSYGGELFF.

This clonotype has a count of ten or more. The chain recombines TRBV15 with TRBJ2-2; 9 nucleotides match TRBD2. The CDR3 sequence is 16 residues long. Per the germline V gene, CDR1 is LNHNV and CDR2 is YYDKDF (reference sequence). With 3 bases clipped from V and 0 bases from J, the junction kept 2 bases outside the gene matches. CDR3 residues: CATSSGTSTNTGELFF. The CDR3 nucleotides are TGTGCCACCAGCAGCGGGACTAGCACGAACACCGGGGAGCTGTTTTTT.

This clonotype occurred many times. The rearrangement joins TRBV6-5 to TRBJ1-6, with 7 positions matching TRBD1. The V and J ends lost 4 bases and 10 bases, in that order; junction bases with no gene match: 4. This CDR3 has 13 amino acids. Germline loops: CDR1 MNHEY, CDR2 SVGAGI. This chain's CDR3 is CASSSGTDSPLHF. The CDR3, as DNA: TGTGCCAGCAGTTCCGGGACAGACTCACCCCTCCACTTT.

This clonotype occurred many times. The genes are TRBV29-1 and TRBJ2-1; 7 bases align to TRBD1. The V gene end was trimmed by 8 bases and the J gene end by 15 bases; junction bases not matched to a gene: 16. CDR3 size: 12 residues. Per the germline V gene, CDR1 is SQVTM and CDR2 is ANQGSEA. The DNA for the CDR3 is TGCAGCTCCCAGGGGGACACCTCAATTCTGTTCTTC. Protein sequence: CSSQGDTSILFF.

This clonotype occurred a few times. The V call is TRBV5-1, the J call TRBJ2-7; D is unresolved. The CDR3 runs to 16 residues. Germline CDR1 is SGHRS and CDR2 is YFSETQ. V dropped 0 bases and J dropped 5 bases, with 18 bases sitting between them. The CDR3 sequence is CASSLAAAFRPHEQYF. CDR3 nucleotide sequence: TGCGCCAGCAGCTTGGCCGCTGCTTTTCGGCCCCACGAGCAGTACTTC.

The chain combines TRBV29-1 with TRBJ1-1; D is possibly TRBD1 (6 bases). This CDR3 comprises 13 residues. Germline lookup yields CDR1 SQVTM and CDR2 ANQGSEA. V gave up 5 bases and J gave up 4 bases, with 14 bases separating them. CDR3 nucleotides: TGCAGCGTTTCATCCGGGGGCGGCACTGAAGCTTTCTTT. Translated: CSVSSGGGTEAFF.

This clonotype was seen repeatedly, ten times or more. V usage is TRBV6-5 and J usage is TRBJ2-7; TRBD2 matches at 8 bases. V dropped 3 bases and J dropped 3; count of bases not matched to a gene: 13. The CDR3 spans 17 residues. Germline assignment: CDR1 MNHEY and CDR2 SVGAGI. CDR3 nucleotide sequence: TGTGCCAGCAGTTATCCCCCCTCCGGGACTAGGGGCTACGAGCAGTACTTC. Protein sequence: CASSYPPSGTRGYEQYF.

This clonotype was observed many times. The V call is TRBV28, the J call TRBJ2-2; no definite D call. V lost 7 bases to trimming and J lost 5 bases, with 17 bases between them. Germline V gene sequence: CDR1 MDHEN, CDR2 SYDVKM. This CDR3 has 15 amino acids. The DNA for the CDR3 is TGTGCCAGCAACGAGCTCCCGGACGGAACCGGGGAGCTGTTTTTT. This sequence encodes CASNELPDGTGELFF.